The TCR beta chain under discussion was sequenced for a study of CD4 T cell repertoires in COVID-19. No culture step preceded sequencing of the ex vivo isolated memory T cells. V was cut by 1 base and J by 0 bases, with 9 bases left in between. Germline values: CDR1 SGHRS, CDR2 YFSETQ. The CDR3 is 15 amino acids. As regards this clone: Its antigen is unknown.

Overall study results and limits: Several top expanded SARS-CoV-2-reactive clonotypes were shared by two or three memory subsets. SARS-CoV and/or HKU1 spike cultures shared between about 6.5 and 25% of SARS-CoV-2 clonotypes.

Profiled with immunoSEQ multiplex PCR; TCRdb holds only in-frame clones, not every one. Here the sample spans under 30,000 clones, roughly 92% being singletons. The clonotype was recovered from a human donor who had COVID-19. The chain links TRBV5-1 to TRBJ2-3, with D possibly being TRBD2 (5 bases). Sample: circulating follicular helper CD4+ T cells (cTfh) from blood, taken before the COVID-19 pandemic. DNA of the CDR3: TGCGCCAGCAGCTTGATCGGGAAGAGCACAGATACGCAGTATTTT. Residues: CASSLIGKSTDTQYF.